These 29 T cell receptor beta chains came from one sample sequenced in a study of blood T cell repertoires in COVID-19. Profiling relied on immunoSEQ multiplex PCR, and the TCRdb table lists in-frame clones only, not all of them. The sample holds a few hundred thousand clones, around 89% seen once. The sequencing input was peripheral blood. The receptors derive from a woman aged 45-59 years with active or convalescent COVID-19.

This chain connects TRBV7-8 to TRBJ1-3; 7 bases match TRBD1. This CDR3 is built from 17 residues. CDR1 and CDR2 from the germline V gene are SGHVS and FQNEAQ. J lost 2 bases, V lost 1 base, and 8 bases had no gene match. The CDR3 loop reads CASSLGVTGVTGNTIYF. The CDR3, as DNA: TGTGCCAGCAGCTTAGGGGTAACAGGGGTAACTGGAAACACCATATATTTT. The complete variable domain, with remaining parts taken from reference TRBV7-8 and TRBJ1-3, reads GAGVSQSPRYKVAKRGQDVALRCDPISGHVSLFWYQQALGQGPEFLTYFQNEAQLDKSGLPSDRFFAERPEGSVSTLKIQRTQQEDSAVYLCASSLGVTGVTGNTIYFGEGSWLTVV.

The chain links TRBV5-4 to TRBJ1-1; 12 nucleotides match TRBD1. V gave up 4 bases and J gave up 10 bases; unmatched junction bases: 11. Germline-derived CDR1 and CDR2 are SGHNT and YYREEE (reference sequence). There are 15 residues in the CDR3. CDR3 in DNA: TGTGCCAGCAGCCAGGGACAGGGGGCGTTTTTTGGAGCTTTCTTT. Its protein product is CASSQGQGAFFGAFF.

V gene TRBV27 combines with J gene TRBJ1-1, with 10 nucleotides matching TRBD1. The CDR3 is made up of 14 amino acids. V trimming: 3 bases; J trimming: 4 bases; junction bases outside the gene matches: 2. Germline V gene data show CDR1 as MNHEY and CDR2 as SMNVEV (reference sequence). The chain's CDR3 is CASSFGQGVTEAFF. Written as DNA, the CDR3 is TGTGCCAGCAGTTTCGGACAGGGGGTCACTGAAGCTTTCTTT.

The chain combines TRBV3-1 (or the pseudogene TRBV3-2) with TRBJ1-5, with no clear D. CDR3 length: 14 amino acids. In germline, CDR1 is LGHDT, CDR2 YNNKEL (reference sequence). The germline V and J ends were trimmed by 3 bases and 0 bases, with 6 bases remaining between them. CDR3 sequence (DNA): TGTGCCAGCAGCCAGCGGAATAGCAATCAGCCCCAGCATTTT. Translated: CASSQRNSNQPQHF.

V usage is TRBV6-5 and J usage is TRBJ1-6; D may be TRBD1 (5 bases). Germline values: CDR1 MNHEY, CDR2 SVGAGI. CDR3 length: 14 amino acids. The germline V and J ends were trimmed by 8 bases and 6 bases, with 14 bases remaining between them. DNA of the CDR3: TGTGCCAGCGGACCCGGGACTGGTAATTCACCCCTCCACTTT. It translates to CASGPGTGNSPLHF.

The V and J genes are TRBV20-1 and TRBJ2-7; D call uncertain. The CDR3 runs 15 residues. V lost 3 bases and J lost 3, with 18 bases in between. The germline gives CDR1 DFQATT, CDR2 SNEGSKA (reference sequence). CDR3 loop: CSASPWSEKNYEQYF. CDR3 in DNA: TGCAGTGCTAGTCCTTGGAGCGAGAAAAACTACGAGCAGTACTTC.

The CDR3 region has the DNA TGTGCCAGCAGTGATACAGGGGCGTCTCGGAATGAGCAGTTCTTC. Translating gives CASSDTGASRNEQFF. This chain uses TRBV6-1 with TRBJ2-1, with 7 bases aligning to TRBD1. The CDR3 runs to 15 residues. From germline, CDR1 is MNHNS and CDR2 SASEGT. Unmatched junction bases numbered 9, after V lost 3 bases and J lost 7 bases.

CDR3 DNA sequence: TGTGCCAGCAGCTCCCCGGGATCACGGGACGAGCAGTACTTC. Its translation is CASSSPGSRDEQYF. The gene calls are TRBV7-8 and TRBJ2-7, with D possibly TRBD2 on 5 matching bases. The CDR3 runs to 14 residues. Trimming shortened V by 4 bases and J by 5 bases, and 15 bases separated the two germline ends. Germline CDR1 SGHVS, CDR2 FQNEAQ.

V gene TRBV3-1 (or the pseudogene TRBV3-2) combines with J gene TRBJ1-5; tentative D call: TRBD1 (5 bases). V was trimmed by 1 base and J by 4 bases, leaving 8 bases between them. Germline CDR1 is LGHDT and CDR2 is YNNKEL (reference sequence). The length of the CDR3 is 14 residues. The chain's CDR3 is CASSQAGLNQPQHF. CDR3 in DNA: TGTGCCAGCAGCCAAGCAGGGTTAAATCAGCCCCAGCATTTT.

Here the CDR3 reads CATSDPTSGGDTQYF. The CDR3 nucleotides read TGTGCCACCAGTGATCCGACTAGCGGAGGGGATACGCAGTATTTT. This rearrangement joins TRBV24-1 to TRBJ2-3; 9 positions match TRBD2. V shed 3 bases, J shed 6 bases, and the junction held 6 bases outside the gene matches. This CDR3 is built from 15 residues. Per the germline V gene, CDR1 is KGHDR and CDR2 is SFDVKD.

The rearrangement joins TRBV10-3 to TRBJ1-1; TRBD1 might be the D (5 bases). V shed 5 bases and J shed 3 bases, with 16 bases lying between them. The CDR3 is 15 amino acids. Germline V gene lookup returns CDR1 ENHRY and CDR2 SYGVKD. The CDR3 DNA follows: TGTGCCATCAGTAATACTTTAACAGGCTACACTGAAGCTTTCTTT. Protein sequence: CAISNTLTGYTEAFF.

The chain couples TRBV14 to TRBJ1-4; D is unresolved. CDR3 size: 12 residues. With 0 bases removed from V and 8 bases from J, the gap between germline ends came to 4 bases. Per the germline V gene, CDR1 is SGHDN and CDR2 is FVKESK. The CDR3 DNA follows: TGTGCCAGCAGCCAAGATGGCGAAAAACTGTTTTTT. Translated, it gives CASSQDGEKLFF.

The rearrangement joins TRBV6-1 to TRBJ1-2, with D maybe TRBD1 (5 bases). Trimming stripped 1 base from V and 7 bases from J, with 22 bases between. Per germline, CDR1 MNHNS and CDR2 SASEGT. The CDR3 runs 17 residues. The CDR3 coding sequence is TGTGCCAGCAGTGAAGTTGCCTGGGGAAGGGGTCTCTTTGGCTACACCTTC. This sequence encodes CASSEVAWGRGLFGYTF.

The CDR3 reads CASSPGTGVDQPQHF. In DNA, the CDR3 is TGTGCCAGCTCACCAGGGACAGGGGTTGATCAGCCCCAGCATTTT. V gene TRBV18 combines with J gene TRBJ1-5, with TRBD1 identical over 10 bases. Per germline, CDR1 KGHSH and CDR2 LQKENI. The V gene end was trimmed by 2 bases and the J gene end by 5 bases; junction bases not matched to a gene: 3. There are 15 residues in the CDR3.

V and J are TRBV7-9 and TRBJ1-5; tentatively, D is TRBD1 (6 bases). The CDR3 runs 15 residues. CDR1 SEHNR and CDR2 FQNEAQ come from the germline V gene (reference sequence). The germline V and J ends were trimmed by 6 bases and 7 bases, with 19 bases remaining between them. The CDR3 coding sequence is TGTGCCAGCAGTCCACCCGGGGGCGGGGGGCAGCCCCAGCATTTT. This sequence encodes CASSPPGGGGQPQHF.

J is TRBJ1-5 and V is TRBV6-5, with 11 bases aligning to TRBD1. With 4 bases clipped from V and 6 bases from J, the junction kept 2 bases outside the gene matches. The CDR3 runs to 14 residues. Germline-derived CDR1 and CDR2 are MNHEY and SVGAGI. The CDR3 here is CASSSGQGAQPQHF. DNA of the CDR3: TGTGCCAGCAGTTCTGGACAGGGGGCTCAGCCCCAGCATTTT.

V gene TRBV7-9 combines with J gene TRBJ2-3; TRBD1 matches at 12 bases. This CDR3 has 18 residues. Per germline, CDR1 SEHNR and CDR2 FQNEAQ (reference sequence). Losses at the gene ends were 5 bases for V and 2 bases for J; bases not matched to a gene: 11. CDR3 coding DNA: TGTGCCAGCAGCCTCCGCCGCGGGACAGGGGGCTTCACAGATACGCAGTATTTT. Protein sequence: CASSLRRGTGGFTDTQYF.

The chain carries TRBV5-1 and TRBJ2-1; D is perhaps TRBD2 (5 bases). V gave up 0 bases and J gave up 5 bases, with 12 bases separating them. Germline CDR1 is SGHRS and CDR2 is YFSETQ. The CDR3 has 15 amino acids. In DNA form, the CDR3 reads TGCGCCAGCAGCTTGGCCGGCGGGCTTGACAATGAGCAGTTCTTC. It codes for CASSLAGGLDNEQFF.

The CDR3 DNA reads as TGTGCCAGCAGCGTAGGACAGGAATTGACACCCCTCCACTTT. It translates to CASSVGQELTPLHF. The J gene is TRBJ1-6, the V gene TRBV9; D is possibly TRBD1 (6 bases). The CDR3 covers 14 residues. CDR1 is SGDLS and CDR2 is YYNGEE in the germline V gene. V was cut by 0 bases and J by 11 bases, with 12 bases left in between. Using reference TRBV9 and TRBJ1-6 for the parts outside the CDR3, the full variable domain is DSGVTQTPKHLITATGQRVTLRCSPRSGDLSVYWYQQSLDQGLQFLIQYYNGEERAKGNILERFSAQQFPDLHSELNLSSLELGDSALYFCASSVGQELTPLHFGNGTRLTVT.

The V and J genes are TRBV7-2 and TRBJ2-7; 9 bases match TRBD1. The CDR3 consists of 15 residues. Unmatched junction bases numbered 4, after V lost 1 base and J lost 3 bases. Germline CDR1 SGHTA, CDR2 FQGNSA. CDR3 residues: CASSLGTGEFYEQYF. The CDR3 DNA is TGTGCCAGCAGCTTAGGGACAGGGGAGTTCTACGAGCAGTACTTC.

The genes are TRBV7-8 and TRBJ2-7; weak D call: TRBD1 (6 bases). Trimming left V 4 bases short and J 1 base short, with 14 bases between. Germline V gene data show CDR1 as SGHVS and CDR2 as FQNEAQ. The length of the CDR3 is 15 residues. For the CDR3, the DNA is TGTGCCAGCAGCTCCACCGGGACATTTTCCTACGAGCAGTACTTC. It translates to CASSSTGTFSYEQYF.

This sequence joins TRBV7-2 and TRBJ2-1, with D possibly matching TRBD2 (5 bases). CDR1 SGHTA and CDR2 FQGNSA come from the germline V gene. With 5 bases removed from V and 9 bases from J, the gap between germline ends came to 23 bases. The length of the CDR3 is 16 residues. The CDR3 coding sequence is TGTGCCAGCAGCCATCGCCGGGAAAAACAAAAGGGTGAGCAGTTCTTC. Amino acid sequence: CASSHRREKQKGEQFF. Drawing the rest from reference TRBV7-2 and TRBJ2-1, the complete variable domain is GAGVSQSPSNKVTEKGKDVELRCDPISGHTALYWYRQSLGQGLEFLIYFQGNSAPDKSGLPSDRFSAERTGGSVSTLTIQRTQQEDSAVYLCASSHRREKQKGEQFFGPGTRLTVL.

This chain uses TRBV5-4 with TRBJ2-7; no firm D call. The CDR3 length is 15 residues. Per the germline V gene, CDR1 is SGHNT and CDR2 is YYREEE (reference sequence). The ends were cut back, 5 bases at V and 0 bases at J, with 15 bases in the middle. CDR3 coding DNA: TGTGCCAGCAGTTCGACACTTTACAACTCCTACGAGCAGTACTTC. Residues: CASSSTLYNSYEQYF.

The V and J genes are TRBV14 and TRBJ1-2, with no clear D. V lost 3 bases and J lost 4, with 15 bases in between. CDR3 length: 15 amino acids. CDR1 is SGHDN and CDR2 is FVKESK in the germline V gene. CDR3 bases: TGTGCCAGCAGCCAGACCCGGAGTTTCAGCTATGGCTACACCTTC. Its translation is CASSQTRSFSYGYTF.

The V gene is TRBV7-9, the J gene TRBJ1-1; 8 bases line up with TRBD1. V lost 0 bases to trimming and J lost 4 bases; unmatched junction nucleotides: 7. The CDR3 covers 16 residues. The germline V gene has CDR1 SEHNR and CDR2 FQNEAQ (reference sequence). CDR3 protein: CASSLATGVHGTEAFF. CDR3 DNA: TGTGCCAGCAGCTTAGCGACAGGGGTCCATGGCACTGAAGCTTTCTTT.

This clone occurred a few times. The chain employs TRBV2 and TRBJ2-7; 12 bases agree with TRBD2. Germline CDR1 is SNHLY and CDR2 is FYNNEI. V gave up 4 bases and J gave up 2 bases; unmatched junction bases: 3. The CDR3 loop spans 15 amino acids. The chain's CDR3 is CASSARTSGTYEQYF. The DNA of the CDR3 is TGTGCCAGCAGTGCCAGGACTAGCGGGACCTACGAGCAGTACTTC.

The genes are TRBV28 and TRBJ1-1; 8 positions agree with TRBD1. In germline, CDR1 is MDHEN, CDR2 SYDVKM. Trimming cost V 4 bases and J 3 bases; bases outside gene matches: 7. The CDR3 is made up of 15 amino acids. CDR3 DNA: TGTGCCAGCAGTTCCCCGGGACAGGAGGACACTGAAGCTTTCTTT. Amino acids: CASSSPGQEDTEAFF.

The chain uses TRBV19 and TRBJ1-5; TRBD1 is a possible D gene (6 bases). V was trimmed by 7 bases and J by 5 bases, leaving 18 bases between them. Germline-derived CDR1 and CDR2 are LNHDA and SQIVND (reference sequence). The CDR3 length is 15 residues. DNA for the CDR3: TGTGCCAGTACCCCAGGTCCAGGGGACGATCAGCCCCAGCATTTT. Its protein is CASTPGPGDDQPQHF.

This clone was seen a handful of times. This chain uses TRBV6-6 with TRBJ2-7, with D maybe TRBD1 (6 bases). There are 12 residues in the CDR3. Germline values: CDR1 MNHNY, CDR2 SVGAGI (reference sequence). V lost 10 bases and J 3 bases, leaving 13 bases between the germline ends. The CDR3 spells CATITGNYEQYF. The CDR3 coding sequence is TGTGCCACCATCACAGGGAACTACGAGCAGTACTTC.